The 25 T cell receptor beta chains reported below all come from one sample, sequenced in a study of blood T cell repertoires in COVID-19 (dated by TCRdb to 2019 to 2021). The library was built by means of the immunoSEQ multiplex PCR assay. In TCRdb, the immuneACCESS table is reduced to in-frame sequences with V and J assigned. These tables do not hold every clone; where another copy was compared, an unresolved V gene accounts for under half, and the others remain unexplained. The sample table holds 150,000 to 170,000 clones, of which around 84% were seen once. The ten largest account for about 7.3% of the sample. The sequencing input was PBMCs or T cells enriched from blood (not recorded which). These receptors were obtained from a man between 50 and 59 years old who had recovered from COVID-19.

V gene TRBV4-3 combines with J gene TRBJ1-6; perhaps TRBD1 as D (5 bases). CDR3 size: 12 residues. Germline lookup yields CDR1 LGHNA and CDR2 YSLEER. Trimming pared 2 bases from V and 9 bases from J, leaving 5 bases between. The CDR3 DNA sequence: TGCGCCAGCAGCCAAAGGGGTTCACCCCTCCACTTT. It translates to CASSQRGSPLHF.

This clone was seen a handful of times. The chain is built from TRBV2 and TRBJ2-7, with 10 bases lining up with TRBD1. V gave up 6 bases and J gave up 4 bases; unmatched junction bases: 6. Germline values: CDR1 SNHLY, CDR2 FYNNEI. The CDR3 length is 14 residues. The CDR3 spells CASRPGQGFYEQYF. The DNA of the CDR3 is TGTGCCAGCAGACCGGGACAGGGGTTTTACGAGCAGTACTTC.

The V call is TRBV5-1, the J call TRBJ2-7; 8 bases are shared with TRBD1. The V gene end was trimmed by 4 bases and the J gene end by 3 bases; junction bases not matched to a gene: 6. CDR1 is SGHRS, CDR2 YFSETQ, per germline. The CDR3 is 14 residues long. The CDR3 reads CASSPGQVFYEQYF. The CDR3 DNA reads as TGCGCCAGCAGCCCGGGACAGGTCTTCTACGAGCAGTACTTC. Together with reference TRBV5-1 and TRBJ2-7, the CDR3 gives the full variable domain: KAGVTQTPRYLIKTRGQQVTLSCSPISGHRSVSWYQQTPGQGLQFLFEYFSETQRNKGNFPGRFSGRQFSNSRSEMNVSTLELGDSALYLCASSPGQVFYEQYFGPGTRLTVT.

The J gene is TRBJ2-1, the V gene TRBV7-9; D perhaps matches TRBD1 (6 bases). Per the germline V gene, CDR1 is SEHNR and CDR2 is FQNEAQ (reference sequence). Trimming left V 4 bases short and J 2 bases short, with 12 bases between. This CDR3 contains 15 residues. The CDR3: CASSSTGTTYNEQFF. The CDR3 region has the DNA TGTGCCAGCAGCTCAACCGGGACAACCTACAATGAGCAGTTCTTC.

J is TRBJ2-5 and V is TRBV6-6; TRBD1 matches 8 bases. V lost 6 bases and J lost 4; bases outside the gene matches: 7. CDR3 length: 14 residues. From germline, CDR1 is MNHNY and CDR2 SVGAGI (reference sequence). This CDR3 is CASRTGQGIETQYF. The CDR3 nucleotides read TGTGCCAGCAGGACCGGACAGGGTATAGAGACCCAGTACTTC.

The genes are TRBV4-2 and TRBJ2-1; tentatively, D is TRBD2 (5 bases). V lost 8 bases to trimming and J lost 7 bases, with 12 bases between them. The CDR3 covers 12 residues. In germline, CDR1 is LGHNA, CDR2 YNFKEQ. CDR3 DNA sequence: TGTGCCAGCCGCCTAGCCTCTAATGAGCAGTTCTTC. This encodes CASRLASNEQFF.

This chain uses TRBV11-3 with TRBJ1-2; 12 bases are a match to TRBD1. Trimming at V came to 5 bases and at J to 7 bases, leaving 8 bases not matched to a gene. CDR1 is SGHNT, CDR2 YENEEA, per germline. This CDR3 has 15 amino acids. The CDR3 DNA follows: TGTGCCAGCAGCCAACCGGGACAGGGGGCGAGTGGCTACACCTTC. Amino acid sequence: CASSQPGQGASGYTF.

The CDR3 DNA reads TGTGCCAGCAGCTTGAAGGAGGTGTTCGGTTCACCCCTCCACTTT. Protein sequence: CASSLKEVFGSPLHF. The chain links TRBV5-4 to TRBJ1-6; no definite D call. Germline CDR1 reads SGHNT; CDR2 reads YYREEE (reference sequence). The CDR3 spans 15 residues. The ends were cut back, 1 base at V and 9 bases at J, with 14 bases in the middle. Together with reference TRBV5-4 and TRBJ1-6, the CDR3 gives the full variable domain: ETGVTQSPTHLIKTRGQQVTLRCSSQSGHNTVSWYQQALGQGPQFIFQYYREEENGRGNFPPRFSGLQFPNYSSELNVNALELDDSALYLCASSLKEVFGSPLHFGNGTRLTVT.

The rearrangement joins TRBV19 to TRBJ2-5, with 8 bases identical to TRBD2. The CDR3 is 16 amino acids. The germline CDR1 and CDR2 sequences are LNHDA and SQIVND (reference sequence). J gave up 0 bases and V 0 bases, and 3 bases lay outside the gene matches. The CDR3 here is CASSIDGGGDQETQYF. Written as DNA, the CDR3 is TGTGCCAGTAGTATAGACGGGGGGGGAGACCAAGAGACCCAGTACTTC.

This clone was counted a few times. V usage is TRBV5-5 and J usage is TRBJ2-3, with no clear D. V lost 0 bases and J lost 2, with 7 bases in between. The CDR3 consists of 14 residues. Germline V gene data show CDR1 as SGHKS and CDR2 as YYEKEE (reference sequence). CDR3 bases: TGTGCCAGCAGCTTGGATGTCAACACAGATACGCAGTATTTT. Its translation: CASSLDVNTDTQYF.

The chain couples TRBV7-6 to TRBJ1-2, with 8 bases matching TRBD1. V trimming: 0 bases; J trimming: 7 bases; junction bases outside the gene matches: 7. The CDR3 consists of 15 residues. Germline CDR1 is SGHVS and CDR2 is FNYEAQ. This CDR3 is CASSLAQGAPGGYTF. Here the CDR3 DNA reads TGTGCCAGCAGCTTAGCGCAGGGGGCGCCTGGTGGCTACACCTTC.

V usage is TRBV25-1 and J usage is TRBJ1-1; a weak D match, TRBD1 (5 bases). The CDR3 has 15 amino acids. V was pared by 1 base and J by 3 bases, with 12 bases between. Germline CDR1 and CDR2: MGHDK and SYGVNS. CDR3 protein: CASSESKGLYTEAFF. The CDR3 DNA sequence: TGTGCCAGCAGTGAATCGAAGGGGTTGTACACTGAAGCTTTCTTT.

The V call is TRBV6-6, the J call TRBJ1-2, with no clear D. This CDR3 has 14 amino acids. The V gene lost 5 bases and the J gene lost 6 bases, with 16 bases spanning the gap. Germline V CDR1 and CDR2: MNHNY, SVGAGI (reference sequence). CDR3 protein: CASSNPQATNGYTF. CDR3 coding DNA: TGTGCCAGCAGTAACCCCCAGGCGACTAATGGCTACACCTTC.

The V call is TRBV6-5, the J call TRBJ1-1; TRBD1 is a possible D gene (6 bases). V was shortened by 7 bases and J by 5 bases, with 17 bases between the two germline ends. The CDR3 is 14 residues long. CDR1 is MNHEY and CDR2 is SVGAGI in the germline V gene. CDR3 in DNA: TGTGCCAGCATGGCCCACAGGGCTGAAACTGAAGCTTTCTTT. It is translated as CASMAHRAETEAFF.

The chain joins TRBV10-3 to TRBJ1-3; D may be TRBD1 (5 bases). CDR3 length equals 14 residues. CDR1 is ENHRY, CDR2 SYGVKD, per germline. V lost 4 bases and J 4 bases, leaving 11 bases between the germline ends. The CDR3 loop reads CAISGGGRGNTIYF. CDR3 nucleotides: TGTGCCATCAGTGGGGGGGGTCGCGGAAACACCATATATTTT.

The chain uses TRBV6-5 and TRBJ2-7, with 9 bases matching TRBD2. The J segment lost 2 bases and the V segment lost 10 bases, leaving 6 bases of the junction unmatched. This CDR3 has 13 amino acids. Germline V gives CDR1 MNHEY, CDR2 SVGAGI. The CDR3 region has the DNA TGTGCCACCAAAGCGGGGGGCACCTACGAGCAGTACTTC. As protein: CATKAGGTYEQYF.

This clone was found many times. The chain uses TRBV6-5 and TRBJ2-6; 8 bases align to TRBD2. Germline CDR1 MNHEY, CDR2 SVGAGI. The CDR3 sequence is 13 residues long. With V trimmed by 7 bases and J by 11 bases, 7 bases remained unmatched. The CDR3 here is CASTLREGHVLTF. The CDR3 nucleotides are TGTGCCAGCACTTTACGGGAGGGCCACGTCCTGACTTTC.

The CDR3 sequence is CASSSGTGFSGNTIYF. The DNA of the CDR3 is TGTGCCAGCAGCTCCGGGACAGGATTCTCTGGAAACACCATATATTTT. The V call is TRBV3-1 (or the pseudogene TRBV3-2), the J call TRBJ1-3; TRBD1 matches 8 bases. This CDR3 contains 16 residues. Germline values: CDR1 LGHDT, CDR2 YNNKEL (reference sequence). The V gene end was trimmed by 5 bases and the J gene end by 0 bases; junction bases not matched to a gene: 6.

The chain combines TRBV19 with TRBJ1-6, with TRBD1 as a possible D gene (6 bases). V lost 6 bases to trimming and J lost 3 bases, with 24 bases between them. CDR1 and CDR2 from the germline V gene are LNHDA and SQIVND (reference sequence). The CDR3 contains 19 residues. CDR3 in amino acids: CASRTTPGLGGHYNSPLHF. The CDR3 DNA is TGTGCCAGTAGGACGACGCCGGGACTAGGGGGACACTATAATTCACCCCTCCACTTT.

The rearrangement links TRBV6-2 or TRBV6-3 to TRBJ2-7; 10 bases fit TRBD2. The J segment lost 4 bases and the V segment lost 0 bases, leaving 6 bases of the junction unmatched. This CDR3 has 16 residues. Germline V gives CDR1 MNHEY, CDR2 SVGEGT. CDR3 in DNA: TGTGCCAGCAGTTACTCGGAGGCTAGCGGGGGTTACGAGCAGTACTTC. It is translated as CASSYSEASGGYEQYF.

This clone has a handful of counts. The gene calls are TRBV2 and TRBJ1-2, with TRBD1 matching 10 bases. Trimming cost V 6 bases and J 2 bases; bases outside gene matches: 9. CDR3 length equals 16 residues. Germline V lookup: CDR1 SNHLY, CDR2 FYNNEI. The CDR3 loop is CASRETGTGANYGYTF. As DNA, the CDR3 is TGTGCCAGCAGGGAAACCGGGACAGGGGCAAACTATGGCTACACCTTC.

V is TRBV5-5 and J is TRBJ2-1, with D possibly TRBD2 on 5 matching bases. This CDR3 spans 16 amino acids. Trimming stripped 2 bases from V and 0 bases from J, with 12 bases between. Looked up from germline, CDR1 is SGHKS and CDR2 is YYEKEE (reference sequence). The CDR3 nucleotides read TGTGCCAGCAGCTTATTACCCCGGGACTCCTACAATGAGCAGTTCTTC. It yields the protein CASSLLPRDSYNEQFF.

The chain links TRBV5-6 to TRBJ1-1, with D unresolved. The V end was cut by 4 bases, the J end by 1 base, with 11 bases between. The CDR3 is 14 amino acids. The germline V gene encodes CDR1 SGHDT and CDR2 YYEEEE. The CDR3 coding sequence is TGTGCCAGCAGCCAAAGAGGGAAGAACACTGAAGCTTTCTTT. It is translated as CASSQRGKNTEAFF.

This clone was found a few times. CDR3 protein: CASCGGAGNTIYF. CDR3 nucleotides: TGTGCCAGCTGTGGCGGTGCTGGAAACACCATATATTTT. The chain employs TRBV12-3 or TRBV12-4 and TRBJ1-3; D is undetermined. The CDR3 is 13 residues long. V dropped 8 bases and J dropped 2 bases, with 10 bases sitting between them.

The rearrangement joins TRBV28 to TRBJ1-5; 8 bases fit TRBD1. The CDR3 spans 15 residues. CDR1 is MDHEN, CDR2 SYDVKM, per germline. V was clipped by 3 bases and J by 2 bases; unmatched bases: 3. CDR3 protein: CASSFQGAGNQPQHF. The CDR3 nucleotides are TGTGCCAGCAGTTTTCAGGGGGCAGGCAATCAGCCCCAGCATTTT.